These 17 T cell receptor beta chains share one sample of origin, sequenced in a study of T cell responses to AZD1222 COVID-19 vaccine. Repertoires were generated with immunoSEQ multiplex PCR, while TCRdb's copy carries only in-frame clones and drops some. The sample records 150,000 to 200,000 clones, about 91% being singletons. The material sequenced was peripheral blood, taken 28 days after the second AZD1222 dose. The receptors were sampled from an adult who received the AZD1222 COVID-19 vaccine.

The rearrangement joins TRBV2 to TRBJ1-1; D gene unclear. Germline assignment: CDR1 SNHLY and CDR2 FYNNEI. V was shortened by 8 bases and J by 0 bases, with 13 bases between the two germline ends. This CDR3 is 14 amino acids long. CDR3 region: CASPGRGLNTEAFF. DNA for the CDR3: TGTGCCAGCCCGGGTCGAGGGCTGAACACTGAAGCTTTCTTT.

The J gene is TRBJ1-3, the V gene TRBV6-6; 10 bases match TRBD1. The CDR3 is 16 amino acids. Trimming cost V 6 bases and J 1 base; bases outside gene matches: 6. Germline V gene data show CDR1 as MNHNY and CDR2 as SVGAGI (reference sequence). The CDR3 DNA reads as TGTGCCAGCAGAACCGGGACAGGGGTATCTGGAAACACCATATATTTT. Amino acids: CASRTGTGVSGNTIYF.

The chain recombines TRBV2 with TRBJ1-1; D is ambiguous. Germline assignment: CDR1 SNHLY and CDR2 FYNNEI. Trimming pared 4 bases from V and 0 bases from J, leaving 9 bases between. The length of the CDR3 is 14 residues. The CDR3 loop reads CASSGPGMNTEAFF. In DNA, the CDR3 is TGTGCCAGCAGTGGCCCCGGGATGAACACTGAAGCTTTCTTT.

This chain's CDR3 is CASSQDSLGNTIYF. In DNA form, the CDR3 reads TGTGCCAGCAGCCAGGACAGCCTTGGAAACACCATATATTTT. The chain carries TRBV3-1 (or the pseudogene TRBV3-2) and TRBJ1-3, with D maybe TRBD1 (6 bases). The CDR3 totals 14 residues. CDR1 and CDR2 (germline): LGHDT, YNNKEL (reference sequence). Trimming took 3 bases from V and 3 from J, leaving 9 bases between them.

The chain combines TRBV7-9 with TRBJ2-7; 11 positions agree with TRBD1. V lost 4 bases, J lost 4 bases, and 12 bases stayed unmatched. CDR1 and CDR2 from the germline V gene are SEHNR and FQNEAQ (reference sequence). There are 17 residues in the CDR3. Here the CDR3 reads CASSSTSPDRGHYEQYF. CDR3 DNA: TGTGCCAGCAGCTCCACTTCCCCGGACAGGGGGCATTACGAGCAGTACTTC.

The V gene is TRBV11-2, the J gene TRBJ2-3; tentatively, D is TRBD2 (6 bases). The germline CDR1 and CDR2 sequences are SGHAT and FQNNGV. Trimming cost V 5 bases and J 0 bases, with 12 bases left between them. The CDR3 is made up of 15 amino acids. In nucleotides, the CDR3 is TGTGCCAGCAGCCAGTTTACTAGCAGCACAGATACGCAGTATTTT. Protein product: CASSQFTSSTDTQYF.

The chain links TRBV30 to TRBJ1-1, with 7 bases lining up with TRBD1. Germline CDR1 GTSNPN, CDR2 SVGIG (reference sequence). The CDR3 has 14 amino acids. V gave up 5 bases and J gave up 3 bases; unmatched junction bases: 9. CDR3 sequence: CAWGRRQGDTEAFF. Here the CDR3 DNA reads TGTGCCTGGGGAAGGAGACAGGGAGACACTGAAGCTTTCTTT.

CDR3 nucleotide sequence: TGTGCCAGTAGTTCGATGGCCTTAGCATATGAAAAACTGTTTTTT. Its translation is CASSSMALAYEKLFF. This rearrangement joins TRBV19 to TRBJ1-4; unclear D gene. Trimming left V 5 bases short and J 6 bases short, with 16 bases between. This CDR3 contains 15 residues. CDR1 is LNHDA and CDR2 is SQIVND in the germline V gene (reference sequence). Full variable domain (outside the CDR3, taken from reference TRBV19 and TRBJ1-4): DGGITQSPKYLFRKEGQNVTLSCEQNLNHDAMYWYRQDPGQGLRLIYYSQIVNDFQKGDIAEGYSVSREKKESFPLTVTSAQKNPTAFYLCASSSMALAYEKLFFGSGTQLSVL.

This clone was detected a few times. This chain connects TRBV7-3 to TRBJ2-1; D is undetermined. V lost 5 bases and J 0 bases, leaving 11 bases between the germline ends. Germline values: CDR1 SGHTA, CDR2 FQGTGA. The CDR3 is 15 residues long. In DNA, the CDR3 is TGTGCCAGCAGCCCCCAGTGGAGCTCCTACAATGAGCAGTTCTTC. This codes for CASSPQWSSYNEQFF.

On this clone itself: At one of its ends the junction is not consistent with the germline gene, which may arise from a read error. This chain joins TRBV7-7 and TRBJ2-3; the match to TRBD2 covers 8 bases. The CDR3 contains 16 residues. Germline V lookup: CDR1 SSHAT, CDR2 FNYEAQ (reference sequence). The CDR3 nucleotides are TGTGCTAGCAGCCGAGGACTAGCCGTTAGCACAGATACGCAGTATTTT. Its translation is CASSRGLAVSTDTQYF.

The chain recombines TRBV5-8 with TRBJ1-1; D gene unclear. V lost 5 bases and J lost 6, with 11 bases in between. Per the germline V gene, CDR1 is SGHTS and CDR2 is YDEGEE. The CDR3 has 12 residues. CDR3 sequence (DNA): TGTGCCAGCAGTCGCCTTGATGCTGAAGCTTTCTTT. It is translated as CASSRLDAEAFF.

This chain connects TRBV10-3 to TRBJ2-1; 12 bases line up with TRBD2. The CDR3 runs to 20 residues. The ends lost 4 bases at V and 0 bases at J; junction bases unmatched: 13. CDR1 is ENHRY, CDR2 SYGVKD, per germline. The CDR3 DNA reads as TGTGCCATCAGTGGGACCACTAGCGGGGGGCCCCAGAGCTCCTACAATGAGCAGTTCTTC. Protein sequence: CAISGTTSGGPQSSYNEQFF.

The J gene is TRBJ1-4, the V gene TRBV6-5, with unresolved D. Per the germline V gene, CDR1 is MNHEY and CDR2 is SVGAGI. The CDR3 runs 14 residues. V was pared by 7 bases and J by 1 base, with 10 bases between. CDR3 in amino acids: CASTGGGTNEKLFF. The CDR3 DNA reads as TGTGCCAGCACAGGAGGTGGAACTAATGAAAAACTGTTTTTT.

V is TRBV4-2 and J is TRBJ1-5; TRBD1 agrees at 9 bases. Germline trimming cut 0 bases from V and 9 bases from J; bases unmatched to any gene: 9. Germline values: CDR1 LGHNA, CDR2 YNFKEQ. This CDR3 has 16 residues. The CDR3 reads CASSQEGGTGRMPQHF. The CDR3 coding sequence is TGTGCCAGCAGCCAAGAGGGAGGGACAGGGCGAATGCCCCAGCATTTT.

The rearrangement uses TRBV30 and TRBJ1-4; D is uncertain. This CDR3 comprises 13 residues. With 0 bases removed from V and 3 bases from J, the gap between germline ends came to 5 bases. Germline V gives CDR1 GTSNPN, CDR2 SVGIG (reference sequence). The CDR3 reads CAWSVGANEKLFF. The CDR3 DNA is TGTGCCTGGAGTGTTGGGGCTAATGAAAAACTGTTTTTT.

The chain has TRBV7-9 and TRBJ2-3; a weak D match, TRBD2 (7 bases). This CDR3 comprises 16 residues. CDR1 is SEHNR and CDR2 is FQNEAQ in the germline V gene (reference sequence). With 8 bases removed from V and 4 bases from J, the gap between germline ends came to 22 bases. DNA for the CDR3: TGTGCCAGCCAGGCCCGGGTGAGAGGGGGGGCAGATACGCAGTATTTT. It is translated as CASQARVRGGADTQYF.

This chain links TRBV20-1 with TRBJ2-7; 8 bases agree with TRBD2. V shed 3 bases, J shed 2 bases, and the junction held 3 bases outside the gene matches. Germline CDR1 is DFQATT and CDR2 is SNEGSKA (reference sequence). This CDR3 has 13 residues. Written as DNA, the CDR3 is TGCAGTGCTAGTGATAGCGGGACCTACGAGCAGTACTTC. Translating it yields CSASDSGTYEQYF.